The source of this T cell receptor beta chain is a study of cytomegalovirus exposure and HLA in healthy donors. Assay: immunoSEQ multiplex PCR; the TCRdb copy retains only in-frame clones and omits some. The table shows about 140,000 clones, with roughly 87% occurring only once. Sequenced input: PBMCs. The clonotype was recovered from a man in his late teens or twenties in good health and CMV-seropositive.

The CDR3 nucleotides read TGTGCCAGCAGTGAAGACCGGAGGAGCCTGGGCAGGGGTTCACCCCTCCACTTT. It yields the protein CASSEDRRSLGRGSPLHF. This chain links TRBV6-1 with TRBJ1-6; the D gene is possibly TRBD1 (6 bases). The germline CDR1 and CDR2 sequences are MNHNS and SASEGT. The V and J ends lost 1 base and 9 bases respectively, with 22 bases between them. The CDR3 covers 18 residues.